A selection of T cell receptor beta chains follows, all from one sample in a study of cytomegalovirus exposure and HLA in healthy donors. Method: immunoSEQ multiplex PCR; TCRdb's copy keeps in-frame clones and lacks some. The table lists 150,000 or so clones, over 60% of them singletons. Sequencing input: PBMCs. These receptors all stem from a woman aged 40 to 55 in good health and CMV-seronegative. Each CDR3 is given with its conserved first and last residue. D genes are given only for firm matches. Clone sizes are given selectively: once, few, many, or a class where the clone is expanded.

cdr3_nt cdr3_aa j_call cdr3_length d_call clone_size v_call
TGTGCCAGCAGCTTGGGCAGAAACACTGAAGCTTTCTTT CASSLGRNTEAFF TRBJ1-1 13 NA NA TRBV11-3
TGCGCCAGCAGCCAAGGTAGCAGCCGTACCTACAATGAGCAGTTCTTC CASSQGSSRTYNEQFF TRBJ2-1 16 NA NA TRBV4-1
TGCGCCAGCAGCCAACCGACTCAGGGGGTCGGCTATGGCTACACCTTC CASSQPTQGVGYGYTF TRBJ1-2 16 TRBD1 once TRBV4-1
TGTGCCAGCTCACCAAGGCCTAGCGGGGAGGCCTACAATGAGCAGTTCTTC CASSPRPSGEAYNEQFF TRBJ2-1 17 TRBD2 NA TRBV18
TGTGCCAGTAGTATGGGTGGGGGCGGTGAGCAGTTCTTC CASSMGGGGEQFF TRBJ2-1 13 NA NA TRBV19
TGTGCCAGCAGTGAAGGCGGGGGTTTGGACGAGCAGTACTTC CASSEGGGLDEQYF TRBJ2-7 14 TRBD2 NA TRBV2
TGTGCCAGCTCAGGGACAGAAGAGACCCAGTACTTC CASSGTEETQYF TRBJ2-5 12 TRBD1 NA TRBV18
TGTGCCAGCAGTGCGTCAGGGGGGTCCTATAATTCACCCCTCCACTTT CASSASGGSYNSPLHF TRBJ1-6 16 TRBD1 NA TRBV25-1
TGTGCCAGCAGTGAAGGGCTCGGGGAGGGGGTGATTGGAGGAGATACGCAGTATTTT CASSEGLGEGVIGGDTQYF TRBJ2-3 19 NA NA TRBV6-1
TGTGCCACCAGCAGACACGGTGGGGAGCTGTTTTTT CATSRHGGELFF TRBJ2-2 12 NA NA TRBV15
TGCGCCAGCAGCTCCCCGGGACAGGGGCGCACCGGGGAGCTGTTTTTT CASSSPGQGRTGELFF TRBJ2-2 16 TRBD1 NA TRBV5-1
TGTGCCAGCAGTTTGGCTGGACACAACAATCAGCCCCAGCATTTT CASSLAGHNNQPQHF TRBJ1-5 15 NA NA TRBV27
TGTGCCAGCAGCCGGGGGACAGCTATATCCACAGATACGCAGTATTTT CASSRGTAISTDTQYF TRBJ2-3 16 NA NA TRBV7-9
TGTGCCAGCTCACGGGACAGACAAGAGACCCAGTACTTC CASSRDRQETQYF TRBJ2-5 13 TRBD1 NA TRBV18
TGTGCCAGCAGTTTATTGCGGGGGGGCCACTACAATGAGCAGTTCTTC CASSLLRGGHYNEQFF TRBJ2-1 16 TRBD2 few TRBV27
TGTGCCAGCAGTTGGGACAGACGAGGCTACACCTTC CASSWDRRGYTF TRBJ1-2 12 TRBD1 NA TRBV6-5
TGTGCCAGCAACAACAGGATCACTGAAGCTTTCTTT CASNNRITEAFF TRBJ1-1 12 NA NA TRBV6-5
TGCGCCAGCAGCTCCTCCTGGCTAGCGGGGGCGGGGGAGACCCAGTACTTC CASSSSWLAGAGETQYF TRBJ2-5 17 TRBD2 NA TRBV5-1
TGTGCCAGAAGCGCGACGGCACCTAAGACCCGCGGGCGCGACGAGCAGTACTTC CARSATAPKTRGRDEQYF TRBJ2-7 18 NA NA TRBV5-3
TGCGCCAGCCAGGACAAGGGAATGACCGGGGAGCTGTTTTTT CASQDKGMTGELFF TRBJ2-2 14 NA few TRBV4-1
TGTGCCAGCAGCTTAACCCGGGGAGATAACACCGGGGAGCTGTTTTTT CASSLTRGDNTGELFF TRBJ2-2 16 NA once TRBV11-2
TGTGCCAGCAGCGCAGGATTAGGACAGGGCAGGTACGAGCAGTACTTC CASSAGLGQGRYEQYF TRBJ2-7 16 TRBD1 NA TRBV9
TGTGCCAGTAGTATATTACAGGGGCTAGTTCAGCCCCAGCATTTT CASSILQGLVQPQHF TRBJ1-5 15 TRBD1 NA TRBV19
TGCGCCAGCAGCTTGATCGGGAGTAATGAAAAACTGTTTTTT CASSLIGSNEKLFF TRBJ1-4 14 NA NA TRBV5-1
TGTGCCAGCACGCCGGGACAACCGAACACCGGGGAGCTGTTTTTT CASTPGQPNTGELFF TRBJ2-2 15 NA NA TRBV6-1
TGTGCCAGTTCCCGGTCGGGCTCCTACGAGCAGTACTTC CASSRSGSYEQYF TRBJ2-7 13 NA NA TRBV6-4
TGTGCCAGCAGTGTAGGGGACACTGAAGCTTTCTTT CASSVGDTEAFF TRBJ1-1 12 NA NA TRBV6-1
TGTGCCAGCAGCTTAGCCCTCGGGGGAGGGGAGAAACTGTTTTTT CASSLALGGGEKLFF TRBJ1-4 15 NA NA TRBV7-9